This T cell receptor (beta chain) was sequenced during a study of blood T cell repertoires in COVID-19. The J segment lost 5 bases and the V segment lost 1 base, leaving 10 bases of the junction unmatched. This CDR3 has 17 residues. Germline V gene data show CDR1 as SGHRS and CDR2 as YFSETQ. Method: immunoSEQ multiplex PCR; TCRdb's copy keeps in-frame clones and lacks some. The sample yields fewer than 70,000 clones, 75% to 90% seen once. The V and J genes are TRBV5-1 and TRBJ2-1; 9 bases agree with TRBD2. Sequencing used peripheral blood. The origin of this receptor is a man aged 50 to 60 with active COVID-19. CDR3 nucleotide sequence: TGCGCCAGCAGCTTGATCGTGTTGTCTAGCGGGGACAATGAGCAGTTCTTC. Its protein product is CASSLIVLSSGDNEQFF.